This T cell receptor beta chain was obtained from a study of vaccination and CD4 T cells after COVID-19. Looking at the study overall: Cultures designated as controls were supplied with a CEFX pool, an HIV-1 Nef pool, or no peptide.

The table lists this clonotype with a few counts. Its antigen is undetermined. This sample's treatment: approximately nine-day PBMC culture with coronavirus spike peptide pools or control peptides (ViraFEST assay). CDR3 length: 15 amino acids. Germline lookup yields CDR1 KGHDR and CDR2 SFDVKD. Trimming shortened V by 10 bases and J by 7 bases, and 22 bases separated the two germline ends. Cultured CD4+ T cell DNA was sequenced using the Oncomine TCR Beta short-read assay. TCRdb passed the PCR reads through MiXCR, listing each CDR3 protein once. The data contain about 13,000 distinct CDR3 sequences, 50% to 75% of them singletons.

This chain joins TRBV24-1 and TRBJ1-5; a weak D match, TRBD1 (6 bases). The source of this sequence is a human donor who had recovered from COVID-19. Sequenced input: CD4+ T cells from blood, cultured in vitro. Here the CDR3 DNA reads TGTGCCACGTCGCCCGGCCAGGGGTTCGGACAGCCCCAGCATTTT. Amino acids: CATSPGQGFGQPQHF.